Included here is one T cell receptor (beta chain) sequence, with context. Germline trimming cut 0 bases from V and 0 bases from J; bases unmatched to any gene: 9. Germline V CDR1 and CDR2: SGDLS, YYNGEE. This CDR3 is 18 amino acids long. The record originates from a study of response to subunit inactivated influenza vaccine. TCRdb itself ran the RT-PCR reads through MiXCR, one entry per CDR3 protein. The data hold about 800,000 distinct CDR3 sequences, with over 20% observed a single time. The J gene is TRBJ2-5, the V gene TRBV9, with 9 bases matching TRBD1. The specimen was PBMCs from blood, collected around 5 days after vaccination. The sequence came from a man aged 50-60 years who received an inactivated influenza vaccine. The DNA of the CDR3 is TGTGCCAGCAGCGTAGGTGGGGGGACAGGGTGGTACCAAGAGACCCAGTACTTC. Protein sequence: CASSVGGGTGWYQETQYF.